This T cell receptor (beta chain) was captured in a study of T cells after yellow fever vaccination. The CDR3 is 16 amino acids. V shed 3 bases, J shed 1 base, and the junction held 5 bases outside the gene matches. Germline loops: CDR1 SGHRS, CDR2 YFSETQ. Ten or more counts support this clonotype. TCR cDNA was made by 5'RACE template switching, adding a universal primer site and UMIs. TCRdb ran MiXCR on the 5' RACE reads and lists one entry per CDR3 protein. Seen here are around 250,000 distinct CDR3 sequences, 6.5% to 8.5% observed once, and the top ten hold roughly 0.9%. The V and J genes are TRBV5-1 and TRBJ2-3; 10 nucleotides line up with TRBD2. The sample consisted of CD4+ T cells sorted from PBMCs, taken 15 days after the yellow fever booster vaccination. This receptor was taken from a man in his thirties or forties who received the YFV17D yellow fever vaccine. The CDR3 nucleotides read TGCGCCAGCAGCTCACTGAGCGGGAGGGGCACAGATACGCAGTATTTT. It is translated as CASSSLSGRGTDTQYF.